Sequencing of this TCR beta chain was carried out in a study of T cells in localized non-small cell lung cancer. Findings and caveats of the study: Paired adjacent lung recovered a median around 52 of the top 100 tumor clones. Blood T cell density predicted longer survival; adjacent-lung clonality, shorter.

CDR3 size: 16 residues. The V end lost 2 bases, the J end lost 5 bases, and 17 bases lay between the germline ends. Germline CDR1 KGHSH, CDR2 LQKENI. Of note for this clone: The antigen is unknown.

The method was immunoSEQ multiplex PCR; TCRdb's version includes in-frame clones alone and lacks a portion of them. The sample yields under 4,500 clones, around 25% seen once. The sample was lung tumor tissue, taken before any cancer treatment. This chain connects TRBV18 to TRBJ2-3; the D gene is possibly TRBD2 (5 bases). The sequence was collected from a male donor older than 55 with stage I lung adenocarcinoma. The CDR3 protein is CASSPAPVDFGDTQYF. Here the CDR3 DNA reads TGTGCCAGCTCACCAGCCCCTGTGGACTTTGGAGATACGCAGTATTTT. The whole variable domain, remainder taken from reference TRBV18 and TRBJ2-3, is NAGVMQNPRHLVRRRGQEARLRCSPMKGHSHVYWYRQLPEEGLKFMVYLQKENIIDESGMPKERFSAEFPKEGPSILRIQQVVRGDSAAYFCASSPAPVDFGDTQYFGPGTRLTVL.